These 8 T cell receptor beta chains came from one sample sequenced in a study of cytotoxic CD8 clonotypes in ibrutinib-treated CLL. TCRdb's copy holds only in-frame clones and misses some; the assay was immunoSEQ multiplex PCR. Of 250,000 to 350,000 clones listed, 65% to 85% are singletons. The sample was PBMCs, taken at disease progression, from a patient treated with ibrutinib. These receptors all stem from a human donor with chronic lymphocytic leukemia.

The J gene is TRBJ2-3, the V gene TRBV12-5; D is possibly TRBD2 (5 bases). In germline, CDR1 is LGHNT, CDR2 FRNRAP. The ends were cut back, 3 bases at V and 4 bases at J, with 14 bases in the middle. The CDR3 is 15 amino acids. CDR3 sequence reads: CASGFLAPGADTQYF. In DNA, the CDR3 is TGTGCTAGTGGTTTCTTGGCGCCCGGGGCAGATACGCAGTATTTT.

V usage is TRBV7-2 and J usage is TRBJ1-6; D unclear. Germline V gene data show CDR1 as SGHTA and CDR2 as FQGNSA. The CDR3 is made up of 13 amino acids. V was pared by 2 bases and J by 10 bases, with 9 bases between. Here the CDR3 DNA reads TGTGCCAGCAGCTTACCACCTCGGTCACCCCTCCACTTT. Amino acid sequence: CASSLPPRSPLHF. Complete variable domain (other parts from reference TRBV7-2 and TRBJ1-6): GAGVSQSPSNKVTEKGKDVELRCDPISGHTALYWYRQSLGQGLEFLIYFQGNSAPDKSGLPSDRFSAERTGGSVSTLTIQRTQQEDSAVYLCASSLPPRSPLHFGNGTRLTVT.

V usage is TRBV27 and J usage is TRBJ2-3, with D perhaps matching TRBD2 (6 bases). Trimming removed 7 bases at V and 2 bases at J, with 13 bases between. Germline CDR1 is MNHEY and CDR2 is SMNVEV (reference sequence). CDR3 length equals 14 residues. The CDR3 sequence: CASMVAAHTDTQYF. CDR3 in DNA: TGTGCCAGCATGGTAGCGGCACACACAGATACGCAGTATTTT.

This clone has only a few counts. The chain uses TRBV4-1 and TRBJ1-4; D possibly corresponds to TRBD1 (6 bases). This CDR3 is 15 amino acids long. Trimming shortened V by 4 bases and J by 8 bases, and 17 bases separated the two germline ends. Germline loops: CDR1 MGHRA, CDR2 YSYEKL. CDR3 in amino acids: CASSPFGGGGEKLFF. The DNA for the CDR3 is TGCGCCAGCAGCCCTTTTGGGGGCGGTGGCGAAAAACTGTTTTTT.

The V call is TRBV5-6, the J call TRBJ2-7, with TRBD1 identical over 8 bases. CDR1 is SGHDT and CDR2 is YYEEEE in the germline V gene. The ends lost 0 bases at V and 4 bases at J; junction bases unmatched: 9. This CDR3 region has 16 residues. The CDR3 bases are TGTGCCAGCAGCTTGGATCGGACAGGGAGTCCGTACGAGCAGTACTTC. It is translated as CASSLDRTGSPYEQYF.

The chain links TRBV5-6 to TRBJ2-5; either TRBD1 or TRBD2 may fit D (5 bases each). Germline V gene lookup returns CDR1 SGHDT and CDR2 YYEEEE. V shed 3 bases and J shed 5 bases, with 14 bases lying between them. CDR3 size: 14 residues. CDR3 amino acids: CASSWWGNPETQYF. The DNA for the CDR3 is TGTGCCAGCAGCTGGTGGGGGAATCCGGAGACCCAGTACTTC. Supplemented by reference TRBV5-6 and TRBJ2-5, the full variable domain reads DAGVTQSPTHLIKTRGQQVTLRCSPKSGHDTVSWYQQALGQGPQFIFQYYEEEERQRGNFPDRFSGHQFPNYSSELNVNALLLGDSALYLCASSWWGNPETQYFGPGTRLLVL.

This chain links TRBV5-1 with TRBJ1-2, with D perhaps TRBD1 (5 bases). The CDR3 has 12 residues. V was clipped by 1 base and J by 8 bases, with 9 bases between them. Germline V gives CDR1 SGHRS, CDR2 YFSETQ. The CDR3 region is CASSLTQEGYTF. CDR3 in DNA: TGCGCCAGCAGCTTGACACAGGAAGGCTACACCTTC.

This clone was seen once. In nucleotides, the CDR3 is TGTGCCAGCAGACCACGAGGGGTACTCTATGGCTACACCTTC. Encoded protein: CASRPRGVLYGYTF. The J gene is TRBJ1-2, the V gene TRBV6-5; D perhaps matches TRBD1 (5 bases). Germline CDR1 reads MNHEY; CDR2 reads SVGAGI. The CDR3 totals 14 residues. Trimming shortened V by 6 bases and J by 4 bases, and 15 bases separated the two germline ends.